Listed below are T cell receptor beta chains from one sample, sequenced in a study of cytomegalovirus exposure and HLA in healthy donors. The data were produced by immunoSEQ multiplex PCR, yet TCRdb's version contains in-frame clones alone and is incomplete. The sample contains over 100,000 clones, nearly 80% of which appear only once. The sequenced sample was PBMCs. These receptors were collected from a woman under 40 in good health and CMV-seropositive. Both conserved end residues are trimmed from each CDR3.

v_gene,len,j_gene,CDR3aa
TRBV6-5,11,TRBJ2-2,ASRGGNTGELF
TRBV6-1,13,TRBJ2-2,ASSQDRGNTGELF
TRBV29-1,14,TRBJ2-3,SVDGGTSRRTDTQY
TRBV30,11,TRBJ1-1,AWTDRANTEAF
TRBV6-1,11,TRBJ2-3,ARAQSITDTQY
TRBV7-9,13,TRBJ1-5,ASSARGPSNQPQH
TRBV2,13,TRBJ2-3,ASSDGQPWRDTQY
TRBV27,13,TRBJ2-7,ASSPNTGSLYEQY
TRBV7-3,14,TRBJ2-1,ASSSSGATSYNEQF
TRBV7-8,15,TRBJ1-5,ASSLGVRRAYNQPQH
TRBV5-1,13,TRBJ2-7,ASSLPLAGNYEQY
TRBV10-3,13,TRBJ1-2,AISEQPGNKGGYT
TRBV27,11,TRBJ2-2,ASSLSETGELF
TRBV9,11,TRBJ2-3,ASSGGNDYTQY
TRBV9,13,TRBJ2-1,ASSRTSGTPSEQF
TRBV10-3,13,TRBJ2-5,AISGEVGPQETQY
TRBV27,12,TRBJ2-5,ASSSLPTIETQY
TRBV7-2,11,TRBJ1-2,ASSPTSGYGYT
TRBV7-9,15,TRBJ2-6,SSKSGTGISGANVLT
TRBV7-2,13,TRBJ2-2,ASSRPQGGGGKLF
TRBV21-1,12,TRBJ1-6,ARIPGQLSSPLH
TRBV7-2,18,TRBJ1-1,ASSLARQDSRYGAYTEAF
TRBV27,14,TRBJ2-1,ASSLGTGVSYNEQF
TRBV4-3,15,TRBJ1-3,ASSQDGGQGPGNTIY
TRBV2,12,TRBJ2-3,ASSLEGDTDTQY
TRBV9,14,TRBJ2-5,ASSVVGQGGQETQY